The 17 T cell receptor beta chains listed next were all sequenced from one sample in a study of early T cells in non-severe SARS-CoV-2 infection. TCRdb re-derived calls from the 5' RACE reads in MiXCR, one entry per CDR3 protein. Of approximately 98,000 distinct CDR3 sequences in the sample, around an eighth were seen once. Material for sequencing was whole blood. The receptors stem from an adult who was a healthcare worker with PCR-confirmed SARS-CoV-2 infection or an uninfected control (not recorded which).

This clonotype turned up a few times. The chain links TRBV12-3 or TRBV12-4 to TRBJ1-1, with 9 nucleotides matching TRBD1. J lost 6 bases, V lost 6 bases, and 2 bases had no gene match. The CDR3 consists of 12 residues. The CDR3 region has the DNA TGTGCCAGCAGAAGACAGGGGGCTGAAGCTTTCTTT. It codes for CASRRQGAEAFF.

There are a few counts of this clonotype. V gene TRBV18 combines with J gene TRBJ1-2; TRBD1 agrees at 7 bases. V shed 3 bases and J 3 bases; nucleotides not matched to a gene: 1. The CDR3 covers 13 residues. CDR1 and CDR2 (germline): KGHSH, LQKENI. CDR3 protein: CASSPQGDYGYTF. CDR3 nucleotides: TGTGCCAGCTCACCCCAGGGGGACTATGGCTACACCTTC. Based on the CDR3 plus reference TRBV18 and TRBJ1-2, the full variable domain is NAGVMQNPRHLVRRRGQEARLRCSPMKGHSHVYWYRQLPEEGLKFMVYLQKENIIDESGMPKERFSAEFPKEGPSILRIQQVVRGDSAAYFCASSPQGDYGYTFGSGTRLTVV.

The rearrangement uses TRBV6-5 and TRBJ2-2, with 13 bases lining up with TRBD2. The CDR3 covers 20 residues. Germline V gene sequence: CDR1 MNHEY, CDR2 SVGAGI. V gave up 1 base and J gave up 2 bases; unmatched junction bases: 10. DNA for the CDR3: TGTGCCAGCAGTTACTTCGGACTAGCGGGGGCCCCTCCCAACACCGGGGAGCTGTTTTTT. This encodes CASSYFGLAGAPPNTGELFF.

The V call is TRBV30, the J call TRBJ2-1, with a tentative D call TRBD2 (7 bases). Germline-derived CDR1 and CDR2 are GTSNPN and SVGIG (reference sequence). This CDR3 spans 13 amino acids. V was clipped by 4 bases and J by 8 bases, with 15 bases between them. CDR3 nucleotide sequence: TGTGCCTGGACTGGGGGGGGCGAGGATGAGCAGTTCTTC. Its translation is CAWTGGGEDEQFF.

This clonotype was counted ten times or more. The rearrangement links TRBV12-3 or TRBV12-4 to TRBJ2-5, with 16 positions matching TRBD2. Trimming at V came to 2 bases and at J to 5 bases, leaving 11 bases not matched to a gene. The CDR3 is 19 residues long. The CDR3 DNA reads as TGTGCCAGCAGTTTAACCTTGAGACCGGGACTAGCGGGAGGGGAGACCCAGTACTTC. This codes for CASSLTLRPGLAGGETQYF.

This clonotype was counted only a few times. The rearrangement joins TRBV5-6 to TRBJ2-6, with TRBD1 as a possible D gene (6 bases). From germline, CDR1 is SGHDT and CDR2 YYEEEE. The CDR3 is made up of 19 amino acids. Trimming removed 5 bases from V and 0 bases from J, with 21 bases in between. DNA of the CDR3: TGTGCCAGCAGAACGGTGAACAGGGACCCCAACTCTGGGGCCAACGTCCTGACTTTC. Translation gives CASRTVNRDPNSGANVLTF.

CDR3 protein: CASSLRGYTYEQYF. CDR3 DNA sequence: TGTGCCAGCAGCCTGCGGGGATACACCTACGAGCAGTACTTC. This chain connects TRBV6-6 to TRBJ2-7, with D maybe TRBD2 (6 bases). Trimming pared 6 bases from V and 2 bases from J, leaving 14 bases between. CDR3 size: 14 residues. Germline values: CDR1 MNHNY, CDR2 SVGAGI (reference sequence).

The chain employs TRBV6-1 and TRBJ1-6; 7 bases align to TRBD1. Germline-derived CDR1 and CDR2 are MNHNS and SASEGT. V shed 8 bases and J 3 bases; nucleotides not matched to a gene: 4. The CDR3 is 14 amino acids. This CDR3 reads CASADRIYNSPLHF. In DNA form, the CDR3 reads TGTGCCAGCGCGGACAGGATCTATAATTCACCCCTCCACTTT.

J is TRBJ2-1 and V is TRBV11-2; no firm D call. The CDR3 consists of 15 residues. The germline V gene encodes CDR1 SGHAT and CDR2 FQNNGV. Trimming stripped 5 bases from V and 1 base from J, with 12 bases between. The CDR3 DNA follows: TGTGCCAGCAGCCCCCTTCGAGGATCCTACAATGAGCAGTTCTTC. It yields the protein CASSPLRGSYNEQFF.

J is TRBJ1-4 and V is TRBV5-5, with 7 bases that match TRBD1. The J segment lost 8 bases and the V segment lost 3 bases, leaving 1 base of the junction unmatched. Germline assignment: CDR1 SGHKS and CDR2 YYEKEE (reference sequence). This CDR3 has 12 residues. CDR3 bases: TGTGCCAGCAGCTGGACAGGAGAAAAACTGTTTTTT. The encoded protein is CASSWTGEKLFF.

This clonotype was detected many times. J is TRBJ1-4 and V is TRBV14, with D maybe TRBD1 (5 bases). This CDR3 is built from 17 residues. V was cut by 1 base and J by 0 bases, with 12 bases left in between. Germline CDR1 reads SGHDN; CDR2 reads FVKESK. The CDR3 sequence: CASSQGGGTATNEKLFF. The CDR3 nucleotides read TGTGCCAGCAGCCAAGGGGGGGGAACGGCAACTAATGAAAAACTGTTTTTT.

This clonotype was detected a few times. This chain links TRBV5-1 with TRBJ1-2; 8 positions agree with TRBD1. With V trimmed by 4 bases and J by 0 bases, 2 bases remained unmatched. The V gene's germline CDR1 is SGHRS and CDR2 YFSETQ. This CDR3 is 14 amino acids long. CDR3 sequence reads: CASSRTGTNYGYTF. CDR3 DNA: TGCGCCAGCAGCCGGACAGGGACTAACTATGGCTACACCTTC.

The chain joins TRBV10-3 to TRBJ2-4; possible D gene TRBD2, 5 bases. The CDR3 extends over 13 amino acids. The V end was cut by 10 bases, the J end by 5 bases, with 15 bases between. In germline, CDR1 is ENHRY, CDR2 SYGVKD. The CDR3 is CATESGTENIQYF. CDR3 bases: TGTGCCACCGAATCGGGAACCGAAAACATTCAGTACTTC.

This clonotype turned up a few times. The chain couples TRBV25-1 to TRBJ2-2, with no clear D. The V end was cut by 6 bases, the J end by 1 base, with 12 bases between. This CDR3 is built from 15 residues. Germline V gene data show CDR1 as MGHDK and CDR2 as SYGVNS. The CDR3: CASSQTILNTGELFF. For the CDR3, the DNA is TGTGCCAGCAGCCAAACAATTTTGAACACCGGGGAGCTGTTTTTT.

This clonotype was observed a handful of times. This chain links TRBV20-1 with TRBJ2-7; either TRBD1 or TRBD2 may fit D (5 bases each). The CDR3 contains 14 residues. V was clipped by 3 bases and J by 0 bases, with 12 bases between them. CDR1 is DFQATT and CDR2 is SNEGSKA in the germline V gene (reference sequence). As DNA, the CDR3 is TGCAGTGCTAGTGCCGCAGGGAGCTCCTACGAGCAGTACTTC. Protein sequence: CSASAAGSSYEQYF.

This clonotype was seen a few times. The chain uses TRBV18 and TRBJ2-2; no clear D. The CDR3 contains 13 residues. CDR1 is KGHSH and CDR2 is LQKENI in the germline V gene. The V end lost 3 bases, the J end lost 2 bases, and 4 bases lay between the germline ends. Written as DNA, the CDR3 is TGTGCCAGCTCACCTTACAACACCGGGGAGCTGTTTTTT. Amino acid sequence: CASSPYNTGELFF. The whole variable domain, remainder taken from reference TRBV18 and TRBJ2-2, is NAGVMQNPRHLVRRRGQEARLRCSPMKGHSHVYWYRQLPEEGLKFMVYLQKENIIDESGMPKERFSAEFPKEGPSILRIQQVVRGDSAAYFCASSPYNTGELFFGEGSRLTVL.

This clonotype came up a few times. The chain joins TRBV12-3 or TRBV12-4 to TRBJ2-5; 10 nucleotides match TRBD1. The V segment lost 2 bases and the J segment 5 bases; nucleotides outside the gene matches: 14. This CDR3 is built from 18 residues. The CDR3 region is CASSLHNLRDRGIETQYF. The CDR3 coding sequence is TGTGCCAGCAGTTTACATAACCTCCGGGACAGGGGAATTGAGACCCAGTACTTC.